The sequence of this T cell receptor beta chain was determined in a study of cytomegalovirus exposure and HLA in healthy donors. The PCR had 60 Vbeta and 13 Jbeta primers. Here immunoSEQ multiplex PCR was the method, and the copy in TCRdb shows in-frame clones only, minus some. The data show approximately 150,000 clones, with about three quarters seen just once and about 2.6% held by the top ten. This clone was observed once. The V and J ends lost 5 bases and 5 bases, in that order; junction bases with no gene match: 8. The CDR3 length is 15 residues. The germline V gene encodes CDR1 LNHDA and CDR2 SQIVND (reference sequence).

The source of this sequence is a woman between 35 and 50 years old in good health and CMV-seropositive. The genes are TRBV19 and TRBJ1-5, with TRBD1 matching 8 bases. What was sequenced was PBMCs. Here the CDR3 DNA reads TGTGCCAGTAGTTCCCTGGACAGGGCTGATCAGCCCCAGCATTTT. Protein sequence: CASSSLDRADQPQHF.